One sample yielded the 24 T cell receptor beta chains listed below, sequenced in a study of control samples from healthy donors and cancer patients. Only in-frame clones appear in the TCRdb table, and some are missing; sequencing was by immunoSEQ multiplex PCR. This table has 120,000 to 150,000 clones, about 88% appearing once. The sequenced sample was blood. The source of these receptors is a woman aged 25 to 39 in good health.

The chain has TRBV5-6 and TRBJ1-2, with 7 nucleotides matching TRBD1. This CDR3 has 14 amino acids. In germline, CDR1 is SGHDT, CDR2 YYEEEE. V dropped 4 bases and J dropped 2; count of bases not matched to a gene: 5. The CDR3 DNA follows: TGTGCCAGCAGCCCCCCGGGACAGAACTATGGCTACACCTTC. As protein: CASSPPGQNYGYTF. The full variable domain, rest sourced from reference TRBV5-6 and TRBJ1-2, is DAGVTQSPTHLIKTRGQQVTLRCSPKSGHDTVSWYQQALGQGPQFIFQYYEEEERQRGNFPDRFSGHQFPNYSSELNVNALLLGDSALYLCASSPPGQNYGYTFGSGTRLTVV.

DNA for the CDR3: TGTGCCAGCTCAAGACTCGGATCTGAAGGTGAGCAGTTCTTC. This codes for CASSRLGSEGEQFF. The genes are TRBV18 and TRBJ2-1; D is uncertain. Germline V CDR1 and CDR2: KGHSH, LQKENI. The length of the CDR3 is 14 residues. The V and J ends lost 5 bases and 9 bases respectively, with 17 bases between them.

This chain connects TRBV28 to TRBJ1-2, with 8 positions matching TRBD1. The germline V gene encodes CDR1 MDHEN and CDR2 SYDVKM. CDR3 length: 16 amino acids. The ends lost 5 bases at V and 8 bases at J; junction bases unmatched: 16. In DNA form, the CDR3 reads TGTGCCAGCAGTCCCACCCCCGGACAGGGAGGGAACGGCTACACCTTC. It is translated as CASSPTPGQGGNGYTF.

This chain connects TRBV5-4 to TRBJ2-2, with 11 bases that match TRBD2. Germline V lookup: CDR1 SGHNT, CDR2 YYREEE (reference sequence). With 2 bases clipped from V and 1 base from J, the junction kept 1 base outside the gene matches. The CDR3 is 16 amino acids. This chain's CDR3 is CASSLGLAGNTGELFF. CDR3 DNA: TGTGCCAGCAGCTTAGGACTAGCGGGGAACACCGGGGAGCTGTTTTTT.

The genes are TRBV11-2 and TRBJ2-1, with 13 bases matching TRBD2. The trim removed 5 bases at V and 5 bases at J, leaving 9 bases unmatched. This CDR3 comprises 17 residues. Germline CDR1 is SGHAT and CDR2 is FQNNGV. The CDR3 spells CASSPEPGLAGDNEQFF. Written as DNA, the CDR3 is TGTGCCAGCAGCCCGGAACCTGGACTAGCGGGAGACAATGAGCAGTTCTTC.

The chain employs TRBV5-1 and TRBJ2-5; perhaps TRBD1 as D (5 bases). CDR1 and CDR2 (germline): SGHRS, YFSETQ. This CDR3 has 15 amino acids. V was shortened by 0 bases and J by 7 bases, with 16 bases between the two germline ends. The CDR3 loop reads CASSLAENLGVTQYF. The CDR3 region has the DNA TGCGCCAGCAGCTTGGCGGAGAACCTAGGGGTGACCCAGTACTTC.

This chain links TRBV6-1 with TRBJ2-7; D ambiguous. V was trimmed by 2 bases and J by 3 bases, leaving 14 bases between them. This CDR3 region has 15 residues. Looked up from germline, CDR1 is MNHNS and CDR2 is SASEGT. The CDR3 nucleotides are TGTGCCAGCAGTGAACAACCAGCAGGCGGCTACGAGCAGTACTTC. Its protein product is CASSEQPAGGYEQYF.

J is TRBJ1-1 and V is TRBV19; D uncertain. The V gene lost 3 bases and the J gene lost 3 bases, with 11 bases spanning the gap. Germline V gene lookup returns CDR1 LNHDA and CDR2 SQIVND (reference sequence). The CDR3 extends over 14 amino acids. The CDR3 nucleotides are TGTGCCAGTAGTATCGACCCCGGGGACACTGAAGCTTTCTTT. It specifies CASSIDPGDTEAFF.

The chain is built from TRBV30 and TRBJ1-2; no clear D. The CDR3 spans 12 residues. Germline V gives CDR1 GTSNPN, CDR2 SVGIG (reference sequence). V was trimmed by 0 bases and J by 7 bases, leaving 9 bases between them. CDR3 DNA sequence: TGTGCCTGGAGTGTATGGCAGAGTGGCTACACCTTC. Its protein product is CAWSVWQSGYTF.

V and J are TRBV20-1 and TRBJ2-3, with no clear D. Germline CDR1 reads DFQATT; CDR2 reads SNEGSKA (reference sequence). CDR3 size: 11 residues. CDR3 region: CRPTSTDTQYF. CDR3 bases: TGCCGGCCCACTAGCACAGATACGCAGTATTTT.

As DNA, the CDR3 is TGTGCCTGTGACAGGACCAATGAAAAACTGTTTTTT. It codes for CACDRTNEKLFF. The chain couples TRBV30 to TRBJ1-4; tentative D call: TRBD1 (6 bases). This CDR3 has 12 amino acids. Trimming pared 6 bases from V and 5 bases from J, leaving 10 bases between. Germline lookup yields CDR1 GTSNPN and CDR2 SVGIG (reference sequence).

The chain is built from TRBV3-1 (or the pseudogene TRBV3-2) and TRBJ1-1; maybe TRBD1 (5 bases). CDR1 and CDR2 from the germline V gene are LGHDT and YNNKEL (reference sequence). V lost 1 base and J lost 1, with 7 bases in between. There are 14 residues in the CDR3. CDR3 region: CASSQGQKNTEAFF. CDR3 in DNA: TGTGCCAGCAGCCAAGGACAGAAGAACACTGAAGCTTTCTTT.

The genes are TRBV10-2 and TRBJ1-5; D remains unclear. Germline CDR1 and CDR2: WSHSY and SAAADI. Trimming removed 0 bases from V and 10 bases from J, with 10 bases in between. This CDR3 region has 13 residues. Written as DNA, the CDR3 is TGCGCCAGCAGTGAGTCAAGAGGCGGCCCCCAGCATTTT. Its protein product is CASSESRGGPQHF.

The chain employs TRBV5-1 and TRBJ2-3, with TRBD2 matching over 9 bases. The length of the CDR3 is 18 residues. V trimming: 0 bases; J trimming: 2 bases; junction bases outside the gene matches: 10. CDR1 and CDR2 from the germline V gene are SGHRS and YFSETQ. The CDR3 sequence: CASSLAMSSGEDTDTQYF. DNA for the CDR3: TGCGCCAGCAGCTTGGCCATGTCTAGCGGGGAAGACACAGATACGCAGTATTTT.

V is TRBV5-4 and J is TRBJ2-7; unclear D gene. V gave up 0 bases and J gave up 5 bases, with 12 bases separating them. Germline V gives CDR1 SGHNT, CDR2 YYREEE (reference sequence). The CDR3 consists of 14 residues. CDR3 DNA: TGTGCCAGCAGCTTGGATCCAGCCACCGACGAGCAGTACTTC. Translating gives CASSLDPATDEQYF.

The CDR3 sequence is CASSLLSGSGGYTF. In DNA, the CDR3 is TGTGCCAGCAGCTTACTCTCAGGGAGTGGAGGCTACACCTTC. The rearrangement uses TRBV5-8 and TRBJ1-2, with a weak D call TRBD1 (5 bases). The CDR3 totals 14 residues. Trimming removed 2 bases from V and 8 bases from J, with 16 bases in between. Per the germline V gene, CDR1 is SGHTS and CDR2 is YDEGEE.

V and J are TRBV19 and TRBJ2-1, with a weak D call TRBD2 (7 bases). The CDR3 covers 16 residues. Germline V lookup: CDR1 LNHDA, CDR2 SQIVND (reference sequence). The V end was cut by 7 bases, the J end by 0 bases, with 16 bases between. CDR3 coding DNA: TGTGCCAGTACCGAGGGGGGGGCCCGCTCCTACAATGAGCAGTTCTTC. Its translation: CASTEGGARSYNEQFF.

This clone turned up a few times. The CDR3, as DNA: TGTGCCAGCACACGACAGCCAAACACTGAAGCTTTCTTT. Translating gives CASTRQPNTEAFF. This chain joins TRBV5-5 and TRBJ1-1; TRBD1 is a possible D gene (5 bases). Trimming took off 6 bases at V and 2 bases at J, with 11 bases between the two ends. Germline V gene lookup returns CDR1 SGHKS and CDR2 YYEKEE (reference sequence). CDR3 length: 13 residues.

This clone appeared a single time. V and J are TRBV18 and TRBJ2-1, with D unresolved. Germline CDR1 KGHSH, CDR2 LQKENI. This CDR3 has 13 amino acids. Trimming took 3 bases from V and 8 from J, leaving 11 bases between them. CDR3: CASSPPILYEQFF. As DNA, the CDR3 is TGTGCCAGCTCACCCCCTATTCTCTATGAGCAGTTCTTC.

CDR3 loop: CARSPDIQPQHF. CDR3 nucleotide sequence: TGTGCCAGAAGCCCGGACATCCAGCCCCAGCATTTT. This chain joins TRBV5-3 and TRBJ1-5, with D possibly matching TRBD1 (5 bases). TRBV5-3 is reported as an ORF; its role is uncertain. CDR3 length equals 12 residues. The V end lost 4 bases, the J end lost 7 bases, and 9 bases lay between the germline ends.

The chain has TRBV15 and TRBJ1-2, with a weak D call TRBD1 (6 bases). This CDR3 is built from 15 residues. CDR1 is LNHNV, CDR2 YYDKDF, per germline (reference sequence). Trimming took off 0 bases at V and 6 bases at J, with 14 bases between the two ends. The CDR3 DNA sequence: TGTGCCACCAGCAGAGATAGGTACAGGGAGGATGGCTACACCTTC. This encodes CATSRDRYREDGYTF.

The CDR3 loop reads CAWTTGAGWTDTQYF. CDR3 nucleotide sequence: TGTGCCTGGACCACCGGGGCGGGATGGACAGATACGCAGTATTTT. This chain joins TRBV30 and TRBJ2-3; D is possibly TRBD2 (6 bases). CDR3 size: 15 residues. CDR1 is GTSNPN, CDR2 SVGIG, per germline (reference sequence). V was cut by 4 bases and J by 3 bases, with 17 bases left in between.

The genes are TRBV7-6 and TRBJ2-1, with a possible D match to TRBD2 (5 bases). Germline values: CDR1 SGHVS, CDR2 FNYEAQ. Trimming shortened V by 0 bases and J by 7 bases, and 16 bases separated the two germline ends. This CDR3 is built from 16 residues. The CDR3 loop reads CASSLADPGRGNEQFF. The CDR3 region has the DNA TGTGCCAGCAGCTTAGCGGACCCGGGGAGAGGTAATGAGCAGTTCTTC.

V usage is TRBV7-2 and J usage is TRBJ2-5, with no clear D. Trimming removed 1 base from V and 5 bases from J, with 5 bases in between. This CDR3 is built from 12 residues. CDR1 is SGHTA and CDR2 is FQGNSA in the germline V gene. As DNA, the CDR3 is TGTGCCAGCAGCTTAGATCGGGAGACCCAGTACTTC. As protein: CASSLDRETQYF.